This entry describes one TCR beta chain. The antigen remains undetermined. This record comes from a study of CD8+CD57+ T cells in acquired aplastic anemia. Study in general: CD4+ and CD8+ cells, once sorted, gave DNA averaging roughly 3 ug. Whole-study results and caveats: Around 30 was the count of CD8+ CDR3 sequences that patients shared with controls.

Template material for TCR beta VDJ and CDR3 profiling consisted of genomic DNA. MiXCR was run by TCRdb on the reads, yielding one entry per CDR3 protein. The table lists more than 150,000 distinct CDR3 sequences, 40% to 55% of them singletons, with roughly 3% in the top ten. This CDR3 is 12 amino acids long. Between the trimmed V and J ends, which lost 3 bases and 8 bases, there was a span of 8 bases. The germline V gene has CDR1 SNHLY and CDR2 FYNNEI. This chain connects TRBV2 to TRBJ1-3; D possibly corresponds to TRBD1 (5 bases). Sequencing used sorted CD4+, CD8+, or CD8+CD57+ T cells (not recorded which) from PBMCs. This TCR was recovered from a human donor in good health. The CDR3 DNA reads TGTGCCAGCAGTGACGGGGGGTACACCATATATTTT. Amino acid sequence: CASSDGGYTIYF.